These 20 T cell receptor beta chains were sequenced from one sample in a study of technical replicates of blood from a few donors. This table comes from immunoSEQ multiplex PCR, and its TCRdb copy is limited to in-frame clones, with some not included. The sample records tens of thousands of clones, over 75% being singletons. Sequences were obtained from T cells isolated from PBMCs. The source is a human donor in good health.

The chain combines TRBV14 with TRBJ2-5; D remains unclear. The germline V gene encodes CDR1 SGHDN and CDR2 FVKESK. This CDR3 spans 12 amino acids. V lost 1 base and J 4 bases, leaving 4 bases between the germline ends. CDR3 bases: TGTGCCAGCAGCCAAGTATCAGAGACCCAGTACTTC. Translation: CASSQVSETQYF.

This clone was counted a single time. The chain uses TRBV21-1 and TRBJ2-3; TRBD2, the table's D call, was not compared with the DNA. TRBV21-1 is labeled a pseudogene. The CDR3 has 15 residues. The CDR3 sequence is CASSKGVAGDDTQYF. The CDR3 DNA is TGTGCCAGCAGCAAAGGTGTAGCGGGAGATGATACGCAGTATTTT.

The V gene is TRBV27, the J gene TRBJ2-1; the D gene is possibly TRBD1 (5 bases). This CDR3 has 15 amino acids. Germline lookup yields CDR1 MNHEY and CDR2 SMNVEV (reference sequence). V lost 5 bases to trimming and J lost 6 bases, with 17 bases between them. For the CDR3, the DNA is TGTGCCAGCAGTCCGGACACCTATCGTCCCAATGAGCAGTTCTTC. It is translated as CASSPDTYRPNEQFF.

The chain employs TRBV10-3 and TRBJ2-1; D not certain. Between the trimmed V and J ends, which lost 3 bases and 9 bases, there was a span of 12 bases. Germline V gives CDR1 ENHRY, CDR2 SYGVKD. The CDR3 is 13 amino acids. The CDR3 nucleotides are TGTGCCATCAGTGAAAGCCTAGTTGGTGAGCAGTTCTTC. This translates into CAISESLVGEQFF.

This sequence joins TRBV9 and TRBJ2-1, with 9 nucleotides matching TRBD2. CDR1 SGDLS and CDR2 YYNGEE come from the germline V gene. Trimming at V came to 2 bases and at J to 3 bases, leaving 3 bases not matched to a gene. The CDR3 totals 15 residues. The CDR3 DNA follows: TGTGCCAGCAGCGTTGAGACTAGCGGCTACAATGAGCAGTTCTTC. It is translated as CASSVETSGYNEQFF.

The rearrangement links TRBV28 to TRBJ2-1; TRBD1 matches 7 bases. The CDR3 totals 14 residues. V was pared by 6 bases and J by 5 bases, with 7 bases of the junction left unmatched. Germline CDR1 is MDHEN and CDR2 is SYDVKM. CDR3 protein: CASSGLGQNNEQFF. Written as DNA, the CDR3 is TGTGCCAGCAGCGGCCTGGGACAGAACAATGAGCAGTTCTTC.

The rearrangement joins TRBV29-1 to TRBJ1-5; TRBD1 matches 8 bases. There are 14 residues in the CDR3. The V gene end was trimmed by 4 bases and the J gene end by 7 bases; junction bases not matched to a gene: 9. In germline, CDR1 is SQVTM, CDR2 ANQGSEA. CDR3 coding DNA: TGCAGCGTTGTTGACAGGGGAATGGGGCAGCCCCAGCATTTT. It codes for CSVVDRGMGQPQHF.

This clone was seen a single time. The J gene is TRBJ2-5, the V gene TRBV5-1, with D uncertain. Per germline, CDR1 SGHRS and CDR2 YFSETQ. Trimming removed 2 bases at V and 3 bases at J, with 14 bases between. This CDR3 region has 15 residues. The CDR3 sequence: CASSFRGPYKETQYF. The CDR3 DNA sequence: TGCGCCAGCAGCTTTCGAGGCCCTTACAAAGAGACCCAGTACTTC.

The DNA for the CDR3 is TGTGCCAGCAGCTTCAGTTTTGGAGAGAGGCCTTACGAGCAGTACTTC. It encodes CASSFSFGERPYEQYF. V is TRBV11-3 and J is TRBJ2-7, with D unresolved. CDR1 and CDR2 (germline): SGHNT, YENEEA. V gave up 3 bases and J gave up 4 bases, with 19 bases separating them. The CDR3 sequence is 16 residues long.

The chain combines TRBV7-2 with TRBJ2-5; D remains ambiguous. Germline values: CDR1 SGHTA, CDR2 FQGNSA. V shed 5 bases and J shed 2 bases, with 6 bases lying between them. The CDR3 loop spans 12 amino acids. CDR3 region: CASSPTQETQYF. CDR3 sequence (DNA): TGTGCCAGCAGCCCAACTCAAGAGACCCAGTACTTC.

The CDR3 DNA reads TGTGCCAGCAGCTTAGGGACACTGGCCAACGTCCTGACTTTC. Translating gives CASSLGTLANVLTF. This chain connects TRBV5-4 to TRBJ2-6, with D perhaps TRBD1 (6 bases). Trimming shortened V by 2 bases and J by 6 bases, and 9 bases separated the two germline ends. The CDR3 is 14 residues long. Germline V lookup: CDR1 SGHNT, CDR2 YYREEE (reference sequence).

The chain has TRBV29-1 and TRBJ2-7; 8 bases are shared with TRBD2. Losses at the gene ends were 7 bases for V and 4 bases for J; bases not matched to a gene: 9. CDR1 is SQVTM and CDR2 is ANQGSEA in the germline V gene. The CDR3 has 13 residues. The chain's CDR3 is CSAQREMGYEQYF. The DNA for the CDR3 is TGCAGCGCTCAGCGGGAGATGGGGTACGAGCAGTACTTC.

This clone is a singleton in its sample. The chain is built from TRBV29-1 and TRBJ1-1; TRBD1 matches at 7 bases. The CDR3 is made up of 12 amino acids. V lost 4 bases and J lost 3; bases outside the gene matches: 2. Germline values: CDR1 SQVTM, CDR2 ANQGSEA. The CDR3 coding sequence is TGCAGCGTTGGACAGGGACACACTGAAGCTTTCTTT. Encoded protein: CSVGQGHTEAFF.

In nucleotides, the CDR3 is TGTGCCAGCAGAACCGGGACAGGAGCTTTCTTT. Encoded protein: CASRTGTGAFF. J is TRBJ1-1 and V is TRBV6-5, with 8 bases aligning to TRBD1. V lost 6 bases to trimming and J lost 10 bases; unmatched junction nucleotides: 4. The CDR3 consists of 11 residues. Germline V gene sequence: CDR1 MNHEY, CDR2 SVGAGI.

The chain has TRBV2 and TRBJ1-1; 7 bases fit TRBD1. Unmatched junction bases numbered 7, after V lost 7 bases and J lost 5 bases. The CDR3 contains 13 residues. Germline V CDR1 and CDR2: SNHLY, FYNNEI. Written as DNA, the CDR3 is TGTGCCAGCAATCAGGGGGGCAATACTGAAGCTTTCTTT. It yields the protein CASNQGGNTEAFF.

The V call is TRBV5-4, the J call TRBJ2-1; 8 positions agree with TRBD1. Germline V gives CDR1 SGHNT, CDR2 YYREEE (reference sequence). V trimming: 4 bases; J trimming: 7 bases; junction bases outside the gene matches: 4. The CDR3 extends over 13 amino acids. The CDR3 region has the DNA TGTGCCAGCAGCAGGACAGGGCAAAATGAGCAGTTCTTC. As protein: CASSRTGQNEQFF.

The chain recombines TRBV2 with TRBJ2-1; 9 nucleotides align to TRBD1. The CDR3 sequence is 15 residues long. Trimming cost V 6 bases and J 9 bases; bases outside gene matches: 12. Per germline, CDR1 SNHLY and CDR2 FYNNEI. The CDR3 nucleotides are TGTGCCAGCAGGGTCAGGGACAGGGAGAGAAGTGAGCAGTTCTTC. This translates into CASRVRDRERSEQFF. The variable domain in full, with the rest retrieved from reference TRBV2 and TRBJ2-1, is EPEVTQTPSHQVTQMGQEVILRCVPISNHLYFYWYRQILGQKVEFLVSFYNNEISEKSEIFDDQFSVERPDGSNFTLKIRSTKLEDSAMYFCASRVRDRERSEQFFGPGTRLTVL.

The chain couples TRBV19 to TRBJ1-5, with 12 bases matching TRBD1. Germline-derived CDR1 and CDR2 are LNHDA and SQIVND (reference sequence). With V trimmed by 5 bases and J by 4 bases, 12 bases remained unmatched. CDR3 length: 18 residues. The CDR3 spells CASSPVPGQGARNQPQHF. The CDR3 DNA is TGTGCCAGTAGTCCGGTCCCGGGACAGGGGGCGCGGAATCAGCCCCAGCATTTT.

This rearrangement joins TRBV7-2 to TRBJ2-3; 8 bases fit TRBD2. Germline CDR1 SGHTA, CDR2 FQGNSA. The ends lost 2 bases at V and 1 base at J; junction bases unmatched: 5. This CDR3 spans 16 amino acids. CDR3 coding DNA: TGTGCCAGCAGCTTAACGGCGGGAGGAGGCACAGATACGCAGTATTTT. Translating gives CASSLTAGGGTDTQYF.

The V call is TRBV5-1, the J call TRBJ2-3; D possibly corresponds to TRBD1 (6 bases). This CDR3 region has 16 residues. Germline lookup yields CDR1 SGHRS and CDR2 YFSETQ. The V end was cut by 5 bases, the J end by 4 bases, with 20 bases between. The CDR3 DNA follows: TGCGCCAGCAGATGGGGGCTAGCCGAAGGGCCAGATACGCAGTATTTT. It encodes CASRWGLAEGPDTQYF.